Listed below are T cell receptor beta chains from one sample, sequenced in a study of T cell responses to AZD1222 COVID-19 vaccine. Assay: immunoSEQ multiplex PCR; the TCRdb copy retains only in-frame clones and omits some. Of fewer than 200,000 clones in the sample, 88% were seen once. This specimen consisted of peripheral blood, obtained 28 days after the second AZD1222 dose. These receptors came from an adult who received the AZD1222 COVID-19 vaccine. Both conserved end residues are part of each CDR3. The D gene is left open where the match is weak. A row's size may be missing; if present it is once, few, many or a size class.

j_gene | v_gene | d_gene | abundance | CDR3aa | CDR3nt
TRBJ2-1 | TRBV9 | - | - | CASSPDVSYNEQFF | TGTGCCAGCAGCCCTGACGTATCCTACAATGAGCAGTTCTTC
TRBJ2-5 | TRBV2 | TRBD1 | - | CARNYRDSQETQYF | TGTGCCAGAAACTACCGGGACAGCCAAGAGACCCAGTACTTC
TRBJ1-2 | TRBV2 | - | - | CADREGKNYGYTF | TGTGCCGACCGAGAGGGGAAGAACTATGGCTACACCTTC
TRBJ1-4 | TRBV28 | TRBD1 | - | CASSPTGGNEKLFF | TGTGCCAGCAGCCCGACAGGGGGCAATGAAAAACTGTTTTTT
TRBJ1-5 | TRBV5-6 | - | - | CASSQGGWGNQPQHF | TGTGCCAGCAGCCAAGGGGGTTGGGGCAATCAGCCCCAGCATTTT
TRBJ2-3 | TRBV15 | TRBD1 | - | CATSREEGARTDTQYF | TGTGCCACCAGCAGGGAAGAGGGGGCGCGGACAGATACGCAGTATTTT
TRBJ1-4 | TRBV5-1 | TRBD1 | once | CASSRGQGKNEKLFF | TGCGCCAGCAGCCGAGGACAGGGGAAGAATGAAAAACTGTTTTTT
TRBJ2-1 | TRBV6-5 | - | - | CASSKLYNEQFF | TGTGCCAGCTCGAAACTGTACAATGAGCAGTTCTTC
TRBJ2-2 | TRBV10-3 | - | - | CAISVGGAGELFF | TGTGCCATCAGTGTTGGGGGAGCCGGGGAGCTGTTTTTT
TRBJ1-2 | TRBV10-3 | - | - | CAITGGDAGGYGYTF | TGTGCCATCACCGGAGGGGACGCGGGGGGGTATGGCTACACCTTC
TRBJ1-1 | TRBV5-4 | TRBD1 | - | CASSPTRQGTEAFF | TGTGCCAGCAGCCCCACCCGACAGGGCACTGAAGCTTTCTTT
TRBJ2-7 | TRBV5-4 | TRBD2 | - | CASSAPLAGGTYEQYF | TGTGCCAGCAGCGCCCCCCTAGCGGGGGGAACCTACGAGCAGTACTTC
TRBJ1-3 | TRBV5-6 | TRBD1 | - | CASSFDRVRSGNTIYF | TGTGCCAGCAGTTTCGACAGGGTTCGCTCTGGAAACACCATATATTTT
TRBJ2-7 | TRBV5-6 | TRBD2 | - | CASSTGLVSEQYF | TGTGCCAGCAGCACTGGACTAGTTAGCGAGCAGTACTTC
TRBJ2-7 | TRBV7-2 | - | - | CASSLDQGGFYEQYF | TGTGCCAGCAGCTTAGATCAGGGGGGCTTCTACGAGCAGTACTTC
TRBJ1-1 | TRBV7-2 | - | - | CASSFLIGKNAFF | TGTGCCAGCAGCTTTTTGATAGGGAAGAACGCTTTCTTT
TRBJ1-2 | TRBV6-2/TRBV6-3 | - | - | CASSEILGGPETF | TGTGCCAGCAGCGAAATTTTGGGGGGCCCGGAAACCTTC
TRBJ2-1 | TRBV24-1 | TRBD2 | - | CATSDTLQGLATEQFF | TGTGCCACCAGTGATACTCTCCAGGGACTAGCAACGGAGCAGTTCTTC
TRBJ2-7 | TRBV7-3 | - | few | CASSLPGPRVHEQYF | TGTGCCAGCAGTCTCCCGGGTCCTAGGGTCCACGAGCAGTACTTC
TRBJ2-3 | TRBV7-4 | TRBD1 | - | CASSNGQGLSDTQYF | TGTGCCAGCAGCAATGGACAGGGTCTTTCAGATACGCAGTATTTT
TRBJ1-1 | TRBV5-4 | - | - | CASSLVGRATEAFF | TGTGCCAGCAGCTTGGTGGGCAGGGCCACTGAAGCTTTCTTT
TRBJ2-2 | TRBV11-1 | - | - | CASKGTGELFF | TGTGCCAGCAAAGGCACCGGGGAGCTGTTTTTT
TRBJ2-7 | TRBV7-3 | TRBD1 | - | CASSGQDPYEQYF | TGTGCCAGCAGCGGACAGGACCCCTACGAGCAGTACTTC
TRBJ1-1 | TRBV20-1 | - | - | CSAEKRDKLIF | TGCAGTGCAGAGAAGAGGGACAAGCTCATCTTT
TRBJ2-3 | TRBV9 | TRBD2 | - | CASSGSGLTDTQYF | TGTGCCAGCAGCGGTAGCGGGCTCACAGATACGCAGTATTTT
TRBJ1-4 | TRBV6-6 | - | - | CASSYSPPGHNEKLFF | TGTGCCAGCAGTTACTCTCCCCCCGGCCATAATGAAAAACTGTTTTTT
TRBJ1-1 | TRBV21-1 | - | - | CASSKAREVHTEAFF | TGTGCCAGCAGCAAAGCGCGGGAGGTGCACACTGAAGCTTTCTTT
TRBJ2-2 | TRBV5-1 | TRBD1 | - | CASSSGQGGELFF | TGCGCCAGCAGCTCAGGACAGGGCGGGGAGCTGTTTTTT
TRBJ2-2 | TRBV24-1 | - | - | CATSRRLSNTGELFF | TGTGCCACATCCCGGAGACTATCGAACACCGGGGAGCTGTTTTTT
TRBJ2-7 | TRBV4-2 | TRBD1 | - | CASSFRTGNEQYF | TGTGCCAGCAGCTTTCGGACAGGGAACGAGCAGTACTTC
TRBJ2-3 | TRBV19 | - | - | CASSTSGVGLGTDTQYF | TGTGCCAGTAGTACTTCTGGGGTTGGGCTAGGCACAGATACGCAGTATTTT
TRBJ2-1 | TRBV11-3 | TRBD2 | - | CASSRGTSGVDEQFF | TGTGCCAGCAGCCGCGGGACTAGCGGGGTGGATGAGCAGTTCTTC
TRBJ2-1 | TRBV5-1 | TRBD2 | - | CASSLVRGFGNNEQFF | TGCGCCAGCAGCTTGGTGCGGGGGTTCGGAAACAATGAGCAGTTCTTC
TRBJ2-3 | TRBV10-3 | - | - | CAISERVSTDTQYF | TGTGCCATCAGTGAAAGGGTTAGCACAGATACGCAGTATTTT
TRBJ1-1 | TRBV5-1 | - | few | CASRAGQRNTEAFF | TGCGCCAGCCGCGCGGGACAACGGAACACTGAAGCTTTCTTT
TRBJ2-3 | TRBV7-3 | TRBD2 | once | CASSSTQAGGWDTQYF | TGTGCCAGCAGCTCAACTCAAGCGGGGGGTTGGGATACGCAGTATTTT
TRBJ2-2 | TRBV2 | - | few | CASSRTGTGELFF | TGTGCCAGCAGTAGAACAGGGACCGGGGAGCTGTTTTTT
TRBJ1-5 | TRBV18 | - | - | CASSPAENQPQHF | TGTGCCAGCTCACCAGCCGAAAATCAGCCCCAGCATTTT
TRBJ2-1 | TRBV5-1 | - | - | CASSWDNQGHNEQFF | TGCGCCAGCAGCTGGGACAACCAGGGCCACAATGAGCAGTTCTTC
TRBJ2-7 | TRBV25-1 | - | - | CASPLGQGLYEQYF | TGTGCCAGCCCTTTGGGGCAGGGCCTCTACGAGCAGTACTTC
TRBJ2-7 | TRBV19 | TRBD1 | - | CASSINSGGAPGGEQYF | TGTGCCAGTAGTATAAATTCAGGGGGCGCGCCAGGAGGCGAGCAGTACTTC
TRBJ1-3 | TRBV15 | - | - | CATSRIGTSGNTIYF | TGTGCCACCAGCAGAATTGGGACCTCTGGAAACACCATATATTTT